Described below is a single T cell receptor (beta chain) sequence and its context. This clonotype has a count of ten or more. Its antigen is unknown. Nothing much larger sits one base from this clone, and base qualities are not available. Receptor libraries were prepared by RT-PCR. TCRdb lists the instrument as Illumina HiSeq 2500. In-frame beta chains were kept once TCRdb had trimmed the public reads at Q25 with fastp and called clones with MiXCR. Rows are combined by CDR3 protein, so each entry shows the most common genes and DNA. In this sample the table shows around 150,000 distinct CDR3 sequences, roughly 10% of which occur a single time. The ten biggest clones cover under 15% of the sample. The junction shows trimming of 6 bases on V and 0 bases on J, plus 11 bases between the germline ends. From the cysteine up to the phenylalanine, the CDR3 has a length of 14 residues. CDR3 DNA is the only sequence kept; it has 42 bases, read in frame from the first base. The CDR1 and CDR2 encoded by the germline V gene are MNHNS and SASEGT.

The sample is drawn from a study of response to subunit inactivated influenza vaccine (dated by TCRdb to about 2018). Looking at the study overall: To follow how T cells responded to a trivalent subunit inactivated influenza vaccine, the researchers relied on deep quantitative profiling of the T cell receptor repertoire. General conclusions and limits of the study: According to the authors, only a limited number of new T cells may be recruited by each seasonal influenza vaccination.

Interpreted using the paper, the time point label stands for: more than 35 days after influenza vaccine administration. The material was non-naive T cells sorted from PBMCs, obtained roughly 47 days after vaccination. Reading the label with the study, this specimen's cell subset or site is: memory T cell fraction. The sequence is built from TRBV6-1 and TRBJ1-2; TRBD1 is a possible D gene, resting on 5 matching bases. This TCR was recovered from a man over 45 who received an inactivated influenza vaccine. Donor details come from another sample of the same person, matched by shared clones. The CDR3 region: CASRGTPPNYGYTF. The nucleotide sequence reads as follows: TGTGCCAGCAGGGGGACTCCCCCTAACTATGGCTACACCTTC.